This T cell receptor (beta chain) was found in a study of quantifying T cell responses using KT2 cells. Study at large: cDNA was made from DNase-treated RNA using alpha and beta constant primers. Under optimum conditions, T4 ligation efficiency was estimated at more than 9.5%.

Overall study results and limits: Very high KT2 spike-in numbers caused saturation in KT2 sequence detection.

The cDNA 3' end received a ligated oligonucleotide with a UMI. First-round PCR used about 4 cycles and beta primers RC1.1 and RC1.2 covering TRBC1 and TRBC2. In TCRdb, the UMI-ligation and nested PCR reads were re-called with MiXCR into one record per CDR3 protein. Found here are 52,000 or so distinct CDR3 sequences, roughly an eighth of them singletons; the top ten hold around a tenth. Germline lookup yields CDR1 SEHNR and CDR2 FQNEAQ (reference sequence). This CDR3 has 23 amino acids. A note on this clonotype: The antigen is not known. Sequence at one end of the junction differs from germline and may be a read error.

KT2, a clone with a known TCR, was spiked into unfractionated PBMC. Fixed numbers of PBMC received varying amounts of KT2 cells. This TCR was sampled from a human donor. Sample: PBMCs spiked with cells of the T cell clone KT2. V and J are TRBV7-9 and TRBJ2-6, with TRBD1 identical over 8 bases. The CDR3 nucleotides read TGTGCCAGCAGCTTAGAATTGGGCAGGGGGCACACAACGTCTGGCTCTGAGGCCAACGTCCTGACTTTC. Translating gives CASSLELGRGHTTSGSEANVLTF.